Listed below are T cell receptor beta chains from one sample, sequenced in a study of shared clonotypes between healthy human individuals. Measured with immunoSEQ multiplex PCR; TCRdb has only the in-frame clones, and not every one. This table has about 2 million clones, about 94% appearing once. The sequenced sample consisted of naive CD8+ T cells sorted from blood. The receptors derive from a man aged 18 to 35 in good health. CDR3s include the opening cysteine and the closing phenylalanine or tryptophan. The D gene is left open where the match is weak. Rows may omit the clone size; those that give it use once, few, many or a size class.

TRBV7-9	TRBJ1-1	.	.	CASSSKAAYTEAFF	TGTGCCAGCAGCAGCAAGGCAGCCTACACTGAAGCTTTCTTT
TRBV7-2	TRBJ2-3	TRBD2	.	CASSFSLAGEADTQYF	TGTGCCAGCAGCTTCTCACTAGCGGGAGAGGCAGATACGCAGTATTTT
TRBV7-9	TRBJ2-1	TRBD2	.	CASSPWTSGKYNEQFF	TGTGCCAGCAGCCCGTGGACTAGCGGGAAGTACAATGAGCAGTTCTTC
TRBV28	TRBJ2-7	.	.	CASRDYISEQYF	TGTGCCAGCAGGGACTACATCTCCGAGCAGTACTTC
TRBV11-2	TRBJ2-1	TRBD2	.	CASSLSGGDYNEQFF	TGTGCCAGCAGCTTAAGCGGGGGGGATTACAATGAGCAGTTCTTC
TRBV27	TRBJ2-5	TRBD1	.	CASSYGTGLQETQYF	TGTGCCAGCAGCTACGGGACAGGGCTACAAGAGACCCAGTACTTC
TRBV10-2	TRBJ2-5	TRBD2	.	CASKEMKGLAVQETQYF	TGCGCCAGCAAGGAGATGAAGGGACTAGCGGTACAAGAGACCCAGTACTTC
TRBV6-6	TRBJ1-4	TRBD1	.	CASRPTTGGHEKLFF	TGTGCCAGCAGACCTACGACAGGGGGCCATGAAAAACTGTTTTTT
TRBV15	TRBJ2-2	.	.	CATSSTESTGELFF	TGTGCCACCAGCAGCACAGAATCAACCGGGGAGCTGTTTTTT
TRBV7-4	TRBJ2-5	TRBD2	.	CASSGLAEATGETQYF	TGTGCCAGCAGCGGACTAGCGGAGGCAACGGGGGAGACCCAGTACTTC
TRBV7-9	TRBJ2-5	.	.	CASSLAQGLTETQYF	TGTGCCAGCAGCTTAGCGCAGGGGTTAACAGAGACCCAGTACTTC
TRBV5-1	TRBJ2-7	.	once	CASRETASWAGAYEQYF	TGCGCCAGCAGAGAGACTGCAAGTTGGGCCGGCGCCTACGAGCAGTACTTC
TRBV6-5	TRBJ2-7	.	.	CASSPGQGSYEQYF	TGTGCCAGCAGCCCTGGGCAGGGGTCCTACGAGCAGTACTTC
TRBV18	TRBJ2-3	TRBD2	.	CASSPPAGVTDTQYF	TGTGCCAGCTCACCACCAGCGGGGGTCACAGATACGCAGTATTTT
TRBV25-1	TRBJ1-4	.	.	CASSEGTTNEKLFF	TGTGCCAGCAGTGAGGGGACAACTAATGAAAAACTGTTTTTT
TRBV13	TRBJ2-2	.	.	CASSRGTGELFF	TGTGCCAGCAGCCGGGGGACCGGGGAGCTGTTTTTT
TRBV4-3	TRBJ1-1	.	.	CASSEGALNTEAFF	TGCGCCAGCAGCGAAGGGGCCCTGAACACTGAAGCTTTCTTT
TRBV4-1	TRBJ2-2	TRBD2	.	CASSQELAGGPHGELFF	TGCGCCAGCAGCCAAGAACTAGCGGGAGGGCCTCACGGGGAGCTGTTTTTT
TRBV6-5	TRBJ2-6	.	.	CASSYSGFSGANVLTF	TGTGCCAGCAGTTACTCGGGCTTCTCTGGGGCCAACGTCCTGACTTTC
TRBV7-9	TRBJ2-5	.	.	CASSPSGKETQYF	TGTGCCAGCAGCCCCTCAGGAAAAGAGACCCAGTACTTC
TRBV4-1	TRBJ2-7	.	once	CASSLRQASSYEQYF	TGCGCCAGCAGCCTTCGACAGGCCAGCTCCTACGAGCAGTACTTC
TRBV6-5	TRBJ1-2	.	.	CASSDRPIYGYTF	TGTGCCAGCAGTGACAGGCCAATCTATGGCTACACCTTC
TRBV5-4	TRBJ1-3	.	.	CASSLGPAEGERNTIYF	TGTGCCAGCAGCTTGGGCCCTGCGGAAGGTGAAAGAAACACCATATATTTT
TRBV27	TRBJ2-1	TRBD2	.	CASTAGTSGYNEQFF	TGTGCCAGCACTGCAGGGACTAGCGGCTACAATGAGCAGTTCTTC
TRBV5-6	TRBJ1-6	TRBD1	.	CASSLDGQGSSPLHF	TGTGCCAGCAGCTTGGACGGACAGGGGAGCTCACCCCTCCACTTT
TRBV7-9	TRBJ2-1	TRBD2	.	CASSTSGRVLYEQFF	TGTGCCAGCTCAACTAGCGGGAGGGTTTTATATGAGCAGTTCTTC
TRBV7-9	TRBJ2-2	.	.	CASSDRGVTGELFF	TGTGCCAGCAGCGATAGGGGGGTAACCGGGGAGCTGTTTTTT
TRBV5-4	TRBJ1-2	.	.	CASSLEGSGLVYGYTF	TGTGCCAGCAGCTTGGAAGGTTCGGGATTGGTCTATGGCTACACCTTC
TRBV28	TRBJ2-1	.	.	CASSANSGQTYNEQFF	TGTGCCAGCAGCGCCAATAGCGGTCAAACCTACAATGAGCAGTTCTTC
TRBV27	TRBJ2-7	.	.	CASSWTERGYEQYF	TGTGCCAGCAGTTGGACCGAAAGGGGTTACGAGCAGTACTTC
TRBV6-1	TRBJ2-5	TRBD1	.	CASSAGTAETQYF	TGTGCCAGCAGTGCCGGGACAGCGGAGACCCAGTACTTC
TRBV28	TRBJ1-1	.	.	CASSPPGGGITEAFF	TGTGCCAGCAGTCCCCCGGGGGGGGGAATCACTGAAGCTTTCTTT
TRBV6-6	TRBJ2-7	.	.	CASSYSVLLEREQYF	TGTGCCAGCAGTTACTCGGTTTTGTTGGAAAGGGAGCAGTACTTC
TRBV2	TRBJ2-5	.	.	CASSEALWDQETQYF	TGTGCCAGCAGTGAAGCGCTTTGGGACCAAGAGACCCAGTACTTC
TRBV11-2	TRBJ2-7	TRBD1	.	CASSLSGTGFHEQYF	TGTGCCAGCAGCTTATCCGGGACAGGGTTCCACGAGCAGTACTTC
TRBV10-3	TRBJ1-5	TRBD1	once	CAISESVGQAYQPQHF	TGTGCCATCAGTGAGTCGGTGGGACAGGCTTATCAGCCCCAGCATTTT
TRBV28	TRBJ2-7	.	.	CASSFEGYLLDEQYF	TGTGCCAGCAGTTTCGAGGGTTATCTTTTGGACGAGCAGTACTTC
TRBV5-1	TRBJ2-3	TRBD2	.	CASSFSGGGTDTQYF	TGCGCCAGCAGCTTCAGCGGGGGAGGGACAGATACGCAGTATTTT
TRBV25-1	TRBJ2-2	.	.	CASSPPNTGELFF	TGTGCCAGCAGTCCTCCAAACACCGGGGAGCTGTTTTTT
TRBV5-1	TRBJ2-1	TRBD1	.	CASTLRQGSYNEQFF	TGCGCCAGCACCCTTAGACAGGGCTCCTACAATGAGCAGTTCTTC